This TCR beta chain was obtained from a study of shared clonotypes between healthy human individuals. General study findings and limits: Among non-shared clonotypes, generation probabilities were lower than among those shared by all four donors.

Trimming cost V 1 base and J 1 base, with 10 bases left between them. The CDR3 has 15 residues. Germline CDR1 and CDR2: MNHEY and SMNVEV (reference sequence). Turning to this clone: Its antigen is unknown.

Assay: immunoSEQ multiplex PCR; the TCRdb copy retains only in-frame clones and omits some. The sample has about 2.4 million clones, approximately 90% seen once. The sequencing input was naive CD4+ T cells sorted from blood. The subset: CD45RA+ positively selected. The rearrangement joins TRBV27 to TRBJ1-1, with a tentative D call TRBD1 (5 bases). This receptor was identified in a man between 18 and 29 years old in good health. CDR3 sequence (DNA): TGTGCCAGCAGTTTATTAGCCACAGGGAACACTGAAGCTTTCTTT. Protein: CASSLLATGNTEAFF.